Listed below are T cell receptor beta chains from one sample, sequenced in a study of shared clonotypes between healthy human individuals. Measured with immunoSEQ multiplex PCR; TCRdb has only the in-frame clones, and not every one. Among 1.5 million to 2.5 million clones listed, 85% to 95% were seen once. The specimen was naive CD8+ T cells sorted from blood. These receptors all stem from a man aged 18-30 years in good health. Both conserved end residues are part of each CDR3. D genes are given only for firm matches. The size field is filled for only some rows; it gives once, few, many or a size class.

clone_size	v_call	j_call	d_call	cdr3_aa	cdr3_nt
once	TRBV5-1	TRBJ2-7	TRBD1	CASSQGAPYEQYF	TGCGCCAGTTCACAGGGGGCCCCCTACGAGCAGTACTTC
NA	TRBV27	TRBJ2-1	TRBD1	CASSTMDRTSSYNEQFF	TGTGCCAGCAGTACCATGGACAGGACGAGCTCCTACAATGAGCAGTTCTTC
NA	TRBV11-2	TRBJ2-7	TRBD2	CASSPLSGGAEQYF	TGTGCCAGCAGCCCCCTGAGCGGGGGGGCCGAGCAGTACTTC
NA	TRBV5-1	TRBJ1-2	NA	CASSLAGSGYGYTF	TGCGCCAGCAGCTTGGCAGGGTCCGGCTATGGCTACACCTTC
NA	TRBV7-3	TRBJ1-6	NA	CASSLIGDSPLHF	TGTGCCAGCAGCTTAATCGGGGATTCACCCCTCCACTTT
NA	TRBV15	TRBJ1-6	NA	CATSRDEGTGSYNSPLHF	TGTGCCACCAGCAGAGATGAAGGGACCGGCTCCTATAATTCACCCCTCCACTTT
NA	TRBV7-9	TRBJ1-2	NA	CASSLGVYDTF	TGTGCCAGCAGCCTAGGCGTCTATGACACCTTC
NA	TRBV7-8	TRBJ2-3	TRBD2	CASSSIGAGAWDTQYF	TGTGCCAGCAGCTCCATAGGGGCGGGAGCTTGGGATACGCAGTATTTT
once	TRBV10-1	TRBJ2-7	TRBD2	CASSESKTSGTSYEQYF	TGCGCCAGCAGTGAGTCCAAGACTAGCGGGACATCCTACGAGCAGTACTTC
NA	TRBV7-9	TRBJ2-7	TRBD2	CASSEPGLAYEQYF	TGTGCCAGCAGCGAGCCGGGACTAGCCTACGAGCAGTACTTC
NA	TRBV5-6	TRBJ2-7	NA	CASSPSDRYYEQYF	TGTGCCAGCAGCCCTTCCGACAGATACTACGAGCAGTACTTC
once	TRBV5-1	TRBJ2-7	NA	CASSHSTERCSSYEQYF	TGCGCCAGCAGTCATAGTACGGAGCGCTGTTCTTCCTACGAGCAGTACTTC
NA	TRBV18	TRBJ1-5	TRBD1	CASSPTGDQPQHF	TGTGCCAGCTCACCGACAGGGGATCAGCCCCAGCATTTT
NA	TRBV4-3	TRBJ2-1	TRBD2	CASSQGLAGGDEQFF	TGCGCCAGCAGCCAAGGACTAGCGGGAGGGGATGAGCAGTTCTTC
NA	TRBV6-5	TRBJ1-2	NA	CASSLGSGENYGYTF	TGTGCCAGCAGCCTAGGATCAGGGGAAAACTATGGCTACACCTTC
NA	TRBV7-2	TRBJ1-5	NA	CASSLSAADLKGNQPQHF	TGTGCCAGCAGCTTATCAGCGGCAGACCTCAAAGGCAATCAGCCCCAGCATTTT
NA	TRBV13	TRBJ2-7	NA	CASSEGLGSSYEQYF	TGTGCCAGCAGCGAAGGGCTAGGAAGCTCCTACGAGCAGTACTTC
NA	TRBV5-6	TRBJ1-1	TRBD1	CASSWGTGGFTEAFF	TGTGCCAGCAGCTGGGGCACAGGGGGCTTCACTGAAGCTTTCTTT
NA	TRBV19	TRBJ2-1	TRBD2	CASSIGLAGSYNEQFF	TGTGCCAGTAGTATAGGGCTAGCGGGAAGTTACAATGAGCAGTTCTTC
NA	TRBV7-9	TRBJ2-3	TRBD2	CASSLLAGGTDTQYF	TGTGCCAGCAGCTTATTAGCGGGAGGCACAGATACGCAGTATTTT
NA	TRBV27	TRBJ2-1	TRBD2	CASSSEHGTSVTEQFF	TGTGCCAGCAGTTCCGAACACGGGACTAGCGTCACTGAGCAGTTCTTC
once	TRBV25-1	TRBJ2-4	NA	CASTIKAKNIQYF	TGTGCCAGCACTATAAAAGCCAAAAACATTCAGTACTTC
NA	TRBV6-5	TRBJ1-2	NA	CASSFPEGGGYTF	TGTGCCAGCAGTTTCCCCGAGGGGGGTGGCTACACCTTC
once	TRBV5-4	TRBJ2-5	NA	CASSGEPGLLQETQYF	TGTGCCAGCAGCGGTGAGCCGGGACTCCTCCAAGAGACCCAGTACTTC
NA	TRBV6-6	TRBJ2-7	NA	CATAGSIYEQYF	TGTGCCACAGCAGGGTCCATCTACGAGCAGTACTTC